This TCR beta chain was sequenced for a study of shared clonotypes between healthy human individuals. Study outcomes and limitations: It was expected that sequencing depth would affect clonotype sharing among donors.

The CDR3 has 12 residues. Trimming stripped 6 bases from V and 2 bases from J, with 8 bases between. CDR1 and CDR2 from the germline V gene are MDHEN and SYDVKM. Regarding this clone: Antigen specificity is unknown.

Some clones are missing from TCRdb's copy, which holds only in-frame ones; the method was immunoSEQ multiplex PCR. The sample yields some 2,400,000 clones, approximately 95% seen once. This chain joins TRBV28 and TRBJ2-7; the D is unclear. This sequence was found in a young man in good health. Material: naive CD4+ T cells sorted from blood. The sample's subset: CD45RA+ positively selected. The CDR3 nucleotides read TGTGCCAGCAGCTACGAGCCCTACGAGCAGTACTTC. Its protein product is CASSYEPYEQYF.